Listed below are T cell receptor beta chains from one sample, sequenced in a study of blood T cell repertoires in COVID-19. Using immunoSEQ multiplex PCR, the repertoire was profiled, and TCRdb retains in-frame clones only, with some absent. The sample consists of fewer than 200,000 clones, 80% to 90% of them appearing once. Sequencing used peripheral blood. Receptor source: a man in his forties or fifties with active or convalescent COVID-19. CDR3s include the opening cysteine and the closing phenylalanine or tryptophan. D genes are given only for firm matches. Clone size, where shown, is once, few, many, or a class for clones that have expanded.

abundance | j_gene | v_gene | d_gene | CDR3aa | CDR3nt
NA | TRBJ1-6 | TRBV28 | NA | CASSRERQNNSPLHF | TGTGCCAGCAGTCGAGAGAGGCAGAATAATTCACCCCTCCACTTT
NA | TRBJ2-1 | TRBV10-3 | TRBD2 | CAAGGTTSNEQFF | TGTGCGGCCGGCGGGACTACCAGCAATGAGCAGTTCTTC
once | TRBJ2-1 | TRBV14 | NA | CASSRLNEQFF | TGTGCCAGCAGCCGGCTCAATGAGCAGTTCTTC
NA | TRBJ1-2 | TRBV19 | NA | CASSIDSNYGYTF | TGTGCCAGTAGTATTGACAGTAACTATGGCTACACCTTC
many | TRBJ2-3 | TRBV6-5 | TRBD2 | CASRMGLAGTDTQYF | TGTGCCAGCAGGATGGGACTAGCGGGCACAGATACGCAGTATTTT
NA | TRBJ1-3 | TRBV7-6 | NA | CASSFSSEGSGNTIYF | TGTGCCAGCAGCTTTTCATCAGAGGGCTCTGGAAACACCATATATTTT
NA | TRBJ1-2 | TRBV2 | TRBD1 | CASRPGGAGYTF | TGTGCCAGCCGGCCAGGGGGCGCGGGCTACACCTTC
NA | TRBJ1-5 | TRBV30 | NA | CAWSARALSNQPQHF | TGTGCCTGGTCCGCGAGGGCCCTTAGCAATCAGCCCCAGCATTTT
NA | TRBJ2-5 | TRBV11-1 | NA | CASSLAPTGTDQETQYF | TGTGCCAGCAGCTTAGCACCGACAGGGACTGACCAAGAGACCCAGTACTTC
NA | TRBJ2-1 | TRBV12-3/TRBV12-4 | NA | CASTRSYEQFF | TGTGCCAGCACCCGAAGCTATGAGCAGTTCTTC
NA | TRBJ2-3 | TRBV7-2 | TRBD2 | CASSSGTSGGAGTDTQYF | TGTGCCAGCAGCTCCGGGACTAGCGGGGGGGCCGGCACAGATACGCAGTATTTT
NA | TRBJ2-1 | TRBV19 | TRBD2 | CASSRNPLAASYNEQFF | TGTGCCAGTAGCCGGAACCCACTAGCGGCCTCCTACAATGAGCAGTTCTTC
NA | TRBJ2-1 | TRBV7-9 | TRBD1 | CASSLAGTGEQFF | TGTGCCAGCAGCTTAGCGGGGACAGGGGAGCAGTTCTTC
NA | TRBJ1-1 | TRBV6-5 | TRBD1 | CASSYTGTVNTEAFF | TGTGCCAGCAGTTATACCGGGACAGTTAACACTGAAGCTTTCTTT
NA | TRBJ2-7 | TRBV12-3/TRBV12-4 | NA | CASSVLYEQYF | TGTGCCAGCAGTGTTCTCTACGAGCAGTACTTC
NA | TRBJ2-1 | TRBV3-1/TRBV3-2 | TRBD2 | CASSQELAGGPYEQFF | TGTGCCAGCAGCCAGGAACTAGCGGGAGGGCCGTATGAGCAGTTCTTC
NA | TRBJ1-6 | TRBV25-1 | TRBD1 | CASSKPDRGEYNSPLHF | TGTGCCAGCAGTAAACCTGACAGGGGAGAATATAATTCACCCCTCCACTTT
once | TRBJ1-5 | TRBV19 | NA | CASTYRRNQPQHF | TGTGCCAGTACATACAGGCGGAATCAGCCCCAGCATTTT
NA | TRBJ1-1 | TRBV28 | NA | CAIEELTTEAFF | TGTGCCATAGAGGAGTTGACCACTGAAGCTTTCTTT
NA | TRBJ1-6 | TRBV7-3 | NA | CASSLGETYNSPLHF | TGTGCCAGCAGCTTAGGGGAGACCTATAATTCACCCCTCCACTTT
NA | TRBJ1-6 | TRBV28 | NA | CASTLWMGRWQGIISNSPLHF | TGTGCCAGCACTTTATGGATGGGGCGGTGGCAGGGGATTATAAGTAATTCACCCCTCCACTTT
NA | TRBJ2-2 | TRBV11-3 | TRBD2 | CASRTSGRNTGELFF | TGTGCCAGCAGGACTAGCGGGAGGAACACCGGGGAGCTGTTTTTT
few | TRBJ2-7 | TRBV7-9 | TRBD1 | CASSLEGQGDEQYF | TGTGCCAGCAGCTTAGAGGGACAGGGGGACGAGCAGTACTTC
NA | TRBJ1-2 | TRBV9 | NA | CASSVGTGIHGYTF | TGTGCCAGCAGCGTAGGCACAGGGATCCATGGCTACACCTTC
NA | TRBJ2-1 | TRBV5-1 | NA | CASEQGISTGEQFF | TGCGCCAGTGAACAGGGTATCTCTACTGGTGAGCAGTTCTTC
NA | TRBJ2-1 | TRBV9 | TRBD1 | CASSERQGQDNEQFF | TGTGCCAGCAGCGAGAGACAGGGGCAGGACAATGAGCAGTTCTTC
NA | TRBJ1-4 | TRBV30 | TRBD1 | CAWSVGDRTNEKLFF | TGTGCCTGGAGTGTGGGGGACAGAACTAATGAAAAACTGTTTTTT
NA | TRBJ2-3 | TRBV6-2/TRBV6-3 | NA | CASSYGGVSSSTDTQYF | TGTGCCAGCAGTTACGGTGGAGTTTCCTCTAGCACAGATACGCAGTATTTT
NA | TRBJ1-2 | TRBV5-1 | NA | CASSLDSPYGYTF | TGCGCCAGCAGCTTGGACAGTCCCTATGGCTACACCTTC
few | TRBJ1-1 | TRBV7-2 | TRBD1 | CASSLEAGDRGPNTEAFF | TGTGCCAGCAGCTTAGAGGCCGGGGACAGGGGGCCGAACACTGAAGCTTTCTTT
NA | TRBJ2-1 | TRBV14 | TRBD2 | CASSQTRAGGTYNEQFF | TGTGCCAGCAGCCAAACCCGGGCGGGGGGGACCTACAATGAGCAGTTCTTC
NA | TRBJ2-6 | TRBV19 | NA | CASSILSSGANVLTF | TGTGCCAGTAGTATTTTAAGCTCGGGGGCCAACGTCCTGACTTTC
NA | TRBJ2-1 | TRBV27 | NA | CASIRITGLSGNEQFF | TGTGCCAGCATTCGGATCACAGGCCTGTCCGGCAATGAGCAGTTCTTC
NA | TRBJ1-4 | TRBV9 | NA | CASSVASGLGNEKLFF | TGTGCCAGCAGCGTAGCTTCGGGGTTAGGGAATGAAAAACTGTTTTTT
NA | TRBJ1-5 | TRBV2 | TRBD1 | CASSIDRDQPQHF | TGTGCCAGCAGTATCGACAGGGACCAGCCCCAGCATTTT
NA | TRBJ2-7 | TRBV2 | NA | CASSEARWGPSSYEQYF | TGTGCCAGCAGTGAAGCGCGGTGGGGCCCTAGCTCCTACGAGCAGTACTTC
NA | TRBJ2-1 | TRBV6-6 | NA | CASSTDKFSYNEQFF | TGTGCCAGCAGTACCGACAAATTCTCCTACAATGAGCAGTTCTTC
once | TRBJ2-7 | TRBV7-9 | TRBD1 | CASSRQGPYEQYF | TGTGCCAGCAGCCGACAGGGGCCCTACGAGCAGTACTTC
NA | TRBJ2-7 | TRBV11-1 | TRBD2 | CASKRGWGYEQYF | TGTGCCAGCAAGCGGGGTTGGGGCTACGAGCAGTACTTC
NA | TRBJ2-1 | TRBV29-1 | NA | CSVEESWGREQFF | TGCAGCGTTGAAGAATCTTGGGGGAGGGAGCAGTTCTTC
NA | TRBJ1-6 | TRBV14 | NA | CASSPLYNSPLHF | TGTGCCAGCAGCCCCCTTTATAATTCACCCCTCCACTTT
NA | TRBJ2-1 | TRBV27 | NA | CASSSGYSSALRRNEQFF | TGTGCCAGCAGTTCCGGTTACAGCTCAGCCCTTCGGAGGAATGAGCAGTTCTTC
NA | TRBJ1-2 | TRBV6-1 | NA | CASSEAYRDYGYTF | TGTGCCAGCAGTGAAGCGTACAGGGACTATGGCTACACCTTC
NA | TRBJ2-7 | TRBV30 | NA | CAWSLHSLVPYEQYF | TGTGCCTGGAGTCTTCACAGTCTGGTGCCCTACGAGCAGTACTTC
NA | TRBJ1-1 | TRBV10-1 | TRBD1 | CASRTGEGGTEAFF | TGCGCCAGCAGGACAGGGGAGGGTGGCACTGAAGCTTTCTTT
NA | TRBJ1-2 | TRBV6-1 | NA | CASSEARADYGYTF | TGTGCCAGCAGTGAAGCGCGCGCGGACTATGGCTACACCTTC
NA | TRBJ2-7 | TRBV9 | TRBD1 | CASSLGRGQGTYEQYF | TGTGCCAGCAGCTTAGGGAGAGGACAGGGGACTTACGAGCAGTACTTC
few | TRBJ2-1 | TRBV6-5 | NA | CASRDFSYNEQFF | TGTGCCAGCAGGGACTTCTCCTACAATGAGCAGTTCTTC
NA | TRBJ2-5 | TRBV28 | TRBD2 | CASSSSRLAVQETQYF | TGTGCCAGCAGTTCCTCCAGGCTAGCGGTCCAAGAGACCCAGTACTTC
NA | TRBJ2-7 | TRBV7-3 | TRBD2 | CASSPSLAASSYEQYF | TGTGCCAGCAGCCCATCCCTAGCGGCAAGCTCCTACGAGCAGTACTTC
NA | TRBJ1-1 | TRBV2 | NA | CASCRENTEAFF | TGTGCCAGCTGCCGGGAAAACACTGAAGCTTTCTTT
NA | TRBJ1-5 | TRBV4-1 | TRBD1 | CASSHADRAQQPQHF | TGCGCCAGCAGCCATGCGGACAGGGCCCAACAGCCCCAGCATTTT
NA | TRBJ1-1 | TRBV30 | NA | CAWSVNSVNTEAFF | TGTGCCTGGAGTGTAAATTCAGTGAACACTGAAGCTTTCTTT
NA | TRBJ1-1 | TRBV12-3/TRBV12-4 | TRBD1 | CASSVQGGTEAFF | TGTGCCAGCAGTGTACAGGGGGGAACTGAAGCTTTCTTT